The 11 T cell receptor beta chains in this list originate from one sample, sequenced in a study of neurological immune-mediated disorders. The time point is: longitudinal time-point 3. TCRdb itself ran the 5' RACE reads through MiXCR, one entry per CDR3 protein. The sample has approximately 80,000 distinct CDR3 sequences; around 4.5% are singletons. The sequenced sample consisted of PBMCs. Receptors originate from a woman aged 60 to 75 with multiple sclerosis.

The sample holds many counts of this clonotype. The rearrangement uses TRBV2 and TRBJ1-2; D is uncertain. CDR3 length equals 13 residues. Trimming stripped 3 bases from V and 5 bases from J, with 10 bases between. Per germline, CDR1 SNHLY and CDR2 FYNNEI. CDR3: CASSEDLGYGYTF. The CDR3 nucleotides read TGTGCCAGCAGTGAGGACCTCGGGTATGGCTACACCTTC.

This clonotype was counted many times. The chain links TRBV7-2 to TRBJ1-5, with no clear D. Trimming shortened V by 6 bases and J by 5 bases, and 11 bases separated the two germline ends. The CDR3 spans 13 residues. The germline gives CDR1 SGHTA, CDR2 FQGNSA. The CDR3 DNA is TGTGCCAGCAGGGCAGACAAGGATCAGCCCCAGCATTTT. Amino acid sequence: CASRADKDQPQHF.

The table lists this clonotype with many counts. The chain links TRBV7-9 to TRBJ1-4, with 9 bases aligning to TRBD1. The length of the CDR3 is 14 residues. From germline, CDR1 is SEHNR and CDR2 FQNEAQ (reference sequence). Trimming took 5 bases from V and 5 from J; bases not matched to a gene: 3. Here the CDR3 reads CASSKTGGNEKLFF. The CDR3 bases are TGTGCCAGCAGCAAGACAGGGGGAAATGAAAAACTGTTTTTT.

The table lists this clonotype with many counts. The gene calls are TRBV20-1 and TRBJ2-7; D might be TRBD2 (6 bases). The CDR3 consists of 12 residues. The V end lost 1 base, the J end lost 6 bases, and 10 bases lay between the germline ends. Germline V lookup: CDR1 DFQATT, CDR2 SNEGSKA (reference sequence). This CDR3 is CSARAQGGEQYF. DNA for the CDR3: TGCAGTGCTAGAGCCCAGGGAGGCGAGCAGTACTTC.

This clonotype came up many times. The J gene is TRBJ2-7, the V gene TRBV5-1; TRBD2 aligns across 9 bases. The CDR3 extends over 13 amino acids. J lost 5 bases, V lost 5 bases, and 5 bases had no gene match. Germline CDR1 reads SGHRS; CDR2 reads YFSETQ. CDR3 in amino acids: CASSSLAGNEQYF. DNA for the CDR3: TGCGCCAGCAGTAGCCTAGCGGGGAACGAGCAGTACTTC.

By its share, this clonotype is medium-sized. The J gene is TRBJ1-5, the V gene TRBV15, with D maybe TRBD1 (5 bases). Trimming cost V 3 bases and J 12 bases, with 12 bases left between them. Germline CDR1 is LNHNV and CDR2 is YYDKDF (reference sequence). The CDR3 is 12 amino acids. This chain's CDR3 is CATSSGDPGQHF. The DNA for the CDR3 is TGTGCCACCAGCAGTGGGGACCCTGGCCAGCATTTT.

This clonotype was recorded many times. CDR3 bases: TGTGCCAGCAGTGAAAGTCAAACTGAAGCTTTCTTT. Protein: CASSESQTEAFF. The chain couples TRBV6-5 to TRBJ1-1; D is unclear. CDR3 size: 12 residues. Trimming took off 5 bases at V and 5 bases at J, with 9 bases between the two ends. The germline V gene encodes CDR1 MNHEY and CDR2 SVGAGI.

In its sample, this clonotype was seen many times. The chain combines TRBV9 with TRBJ2-2; perhaps D is TRBD1 or TRBD2 (6 bases each). CDR3 length: 12 amino acids. Trimming took 4 bases from V and 8 from J, leaving 9 bases between them. Germline V gene lookup returns CDR1 SGDLS and CDR2 YYNGEE. CDR3 nucleotide sequence: TGTGCCAGCAGCAGGGGGACTGGGGAGCTGTTTTTT. Translation gives CASSRGTGELFF.

This clonotype has at least ten counts. The rearrangement uses TRBV7-2 and TRBJ2-1, with 8 bases fitting TRBD2. Unmatched junction bases numbered 2, after V lost 1 base and J lost 0 bases. The germline CDR1 and CDR2 sequences are SGHTA and FQGNSA. The CDR3 length is 16 residues. Here the CDR3 reads CASSLVAGSSYNEQFF. As DNA, the CDR3 is TGTGCCAGCAGCTTAGTAGCGGGGAGCTCCTACAATGAGCAGTTCTTC.

This clonotype occurred many times. The chain combines TRBV6-6 with TRBJ1-2; tentative D call: TRBD1 (6 bases). Trimming shortened V by 2 bases and J by 4 bases, and 20 bases separated the two germline ends. The CDR3 loop spans 17 amino acids. Germline V gene lookup returns CDR1 MNHNY and CDR2 SVGAGI (reference sequence). This CDR3 is CASSYSNRVINVYGYTF. The CDR3 DNA sequence: TGTGCCAGCAGTTACAGTAACAGGGTTATTAATGTCTATGGCTACACCTTC.

Many counts were recorded for this clonotype. The chain is built from TRBV5-1 and TRBJ1-6, with D perhaps TRBD1 (6 bases). Trimming left V 7 bases short and J 8 bases short, with 13 bases between. This CDR3 spans 13 amino acids. Germline lookup yields CDR1 SGHRS and CDR2 YFSETQ. CDR3 in amino acids: CASGEGVDSPLHF. The CDR3 DNA follows: TGCGCCAGCGGAGAGGGGGTTGATTCACCCCTCCACTTT. The full variable domain, with the rest looked up from reference TRBV5-1 and TRBJ1-6, is KAGVTQTPRYLIKTRGQQVTLSCSPISGHRSVSWYQQTPGQGLQFLFEYFSETQRNKGNFPGRFSGRQFSNSRSEMNVSTLELGDSALYLCASGEGVDSPLHFGNGTRLTVT.